This TCR beta chain emerged from a study of T cell responses to AZD1222 COVID-19 vaccine. Sequencing was performed with immunoSEQ multiplex PCR; in TCRdb, only in-frame clones are kept and a portion is missing. The table lists some 150,000 clones, roughly 92% of them singletons. V dropped 3 bases and J dropped 7 bases, with 10 bases sitting between them. Germline-derived CDR1 and CDR2 are MNHEY and SVGEGT. The CDR3 loop spans 14 amino acids. Turning to this clone: Its antigen is currently unknown.

Notes on the study in general: CD4 TCRs linked to vaccination spanned spike, dominating at 160-218 and 743-854.

The rearrangement joins TRBV6-2 or TRBV6-3 to TRBJ1-6; tentatively, D is TRBD1 (6 bases). This TCR was recovered from an adult in good health. The source material was peripheral blood, sampled on day 0 of AZD1222 vaccination. The CDR3 nucleotides are TGTGCCAGCAGTTATGGGGGCCTAAATTCACCCCTCCACTTT. Translating gives CASSYGGLNSPLHF.